The 4 T cell receptor beta chains below come from one sample, sequenced in a study of CD4 and CD8 cells across lung adenocarcinoma regions (dated by TCRdb to 2016 to 2019). The library was obtained by PCR. This sample was sequenced with a HiSeq X Ten. Using fastp trimming at Q25 and MiXCR clonotype assembly, TCRdb reanalyzed the public sequencing data and kept in-frame beta chains. Rows are unified per CDR3 protein, each entry keeping the most common DNA and genes. This sample comprises several thousand distinct CDR3 sequences, 45% to 55% of them detected only once. Clones ranked in the top ten supply nearly 97% of the sample. Sequenced material: CD8+ T cells from the center of a lung tumor. Per the publication, the cell subset or site label means: tumor center region. The source of these receptors is a male donor with lung adenocarcinoma. The CD4 and CD8 labels of this study may be unreliable.

This clonotype was detected only once. The V call is TRBV6-1, the J call TRBJ2-1, with unresolved D. The DNA end lines up better with TRBJ2-7; the J call may be wrong. Germline-derived CDR1 and CDR2 are MNHNS and SASEGT. The CDR3 sequence is 15 residues long. CDR3: CASSEWAQSSYEQYF. CDR3 DNA: TGTGCCAGCAGTGAATGGGCTCAGAGCTCCTACGAGCAGTACTTC.

The sample holds a few counts of this clonotype. This chain uses TRBV4-1 with TRBJ1-5; the D is unclear. From germline, CDR1 is MGHRA and CDR2 YSYEKL. With 8 bases removed from V and 4 bases from J, the gap between germline ends came to 6 bases. The CDR3 is 11 residues long. CDR3 nucleotides: TGCGCCAGCGGTCAGAATCAGCCCCAGCATTTT. Its protein is CASGQNQPQHF.

J is TRBJ2-4 and V is TRBV6-1; D might be TRBD2 (6 bases). The DNA end lines up better with TRBJ2-5; the J call may be wrong. The length of the CDR3 is 13 residues. CDR1 is MNHNS, CDR2 SASEGT, per germline. CDR3 region: CASREPGVQTQYF. In DNA form, the CDR3 reads TGTGCCAGCCGGGAGCCAGGCGTACAGACCCAGTACTTC.

The rearrangement uses TRBV4-1 and TRBJ2-3; maybe TRBD2 (6 bases). The closer fit of TRBJ2-7 to the DNA end suggests the J call may be wrong. The germline V gene has CDR1 MGHRA and CDR2 YSYEKL. The CDR3 extends over 16 amino acids. CDR3: CASSQTGLGGQDTQYF. DNA for the CDR3: TGCGCCAGCAGCCAAACGGGGCTGGGAGGCCAAGATACGCAGTACTTC.